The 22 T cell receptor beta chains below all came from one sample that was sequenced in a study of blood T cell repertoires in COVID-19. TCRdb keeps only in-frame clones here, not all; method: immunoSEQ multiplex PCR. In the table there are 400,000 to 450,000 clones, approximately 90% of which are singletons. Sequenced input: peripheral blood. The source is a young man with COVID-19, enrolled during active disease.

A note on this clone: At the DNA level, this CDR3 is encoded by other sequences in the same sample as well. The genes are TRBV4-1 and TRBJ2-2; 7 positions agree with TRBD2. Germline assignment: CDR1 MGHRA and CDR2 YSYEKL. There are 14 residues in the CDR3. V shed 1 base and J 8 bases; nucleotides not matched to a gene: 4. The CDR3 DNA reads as TGCGCCAGCAGCCAAGGACTAGCCGCGGGGGAGCTGTTTTTT. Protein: CASSQGLAAGELFF.

CDR3 sequence (DNA): TGCGCCAGCAGCTTGAGCGGGGAATTCCAAGAGACCCAGTACTTC. Residues: CASSLSGEFQETQYF. This sequence joins TRBV5-1 and TRBJ2-5; 7 positions match TRBD2. This CDR3 has 15 amino acids. V gave up 1 base and J gave up 1 base; unmatched junction bases: 4. The germline V gene has CDR1 SGHRS and CDR2 YFSETQ.

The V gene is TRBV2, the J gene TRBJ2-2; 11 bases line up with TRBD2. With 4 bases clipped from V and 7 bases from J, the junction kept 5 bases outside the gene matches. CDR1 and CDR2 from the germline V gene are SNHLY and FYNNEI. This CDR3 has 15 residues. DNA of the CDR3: TGTGCCAGCAGTGTCCTAGCGGGAGGCGGCGGGGAGCTGTTTTTT. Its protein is CASSVLAGGGGELFF.

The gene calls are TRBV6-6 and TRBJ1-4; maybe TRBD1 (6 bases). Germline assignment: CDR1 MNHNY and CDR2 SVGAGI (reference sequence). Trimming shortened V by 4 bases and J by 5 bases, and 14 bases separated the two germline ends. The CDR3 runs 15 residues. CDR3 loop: CASSSHRAQNEKLFF. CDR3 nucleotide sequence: TGTGCCAGCAGTTCCCACAGGGCGCAAAATGAAAAACTGTTTTTT.

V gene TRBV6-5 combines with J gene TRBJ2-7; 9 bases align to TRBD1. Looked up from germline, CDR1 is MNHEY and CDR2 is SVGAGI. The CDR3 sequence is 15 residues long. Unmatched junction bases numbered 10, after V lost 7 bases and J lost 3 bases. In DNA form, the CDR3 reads TGTGCCAGCAAGGAGACCGGGACAGGGTTCTACGAGCAGTACTTC. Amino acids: CASKETGTGFYEQYF.

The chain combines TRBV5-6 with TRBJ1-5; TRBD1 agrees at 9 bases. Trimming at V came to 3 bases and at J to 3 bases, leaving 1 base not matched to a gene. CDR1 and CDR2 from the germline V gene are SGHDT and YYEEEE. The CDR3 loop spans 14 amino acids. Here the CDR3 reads CASSWTGVNQPQHF. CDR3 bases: TGTGCCAGCAGCTGGACAGGGGTCAATCAGCCCCAGCATTTT.

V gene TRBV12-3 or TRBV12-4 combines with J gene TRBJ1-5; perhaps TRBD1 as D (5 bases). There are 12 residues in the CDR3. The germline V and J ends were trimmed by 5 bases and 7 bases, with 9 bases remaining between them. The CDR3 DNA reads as TGTGCCAGCAGTCCCGACAGCCAGCCCCAGCATTTT. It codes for CASSPDSQPQHF.

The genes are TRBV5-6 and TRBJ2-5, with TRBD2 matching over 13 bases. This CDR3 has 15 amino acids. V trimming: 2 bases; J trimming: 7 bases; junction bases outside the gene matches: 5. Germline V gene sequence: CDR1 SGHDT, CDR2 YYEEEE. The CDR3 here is CASSLGLAGVGTQYF. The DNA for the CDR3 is TGTGCCAGCAGCTTAGGACTAGCGGGAGTGGGGACCCAGTACTTC.

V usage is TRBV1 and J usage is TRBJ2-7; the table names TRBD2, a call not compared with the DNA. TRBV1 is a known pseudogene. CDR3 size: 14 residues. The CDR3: CTSSLIAGEYEQYF. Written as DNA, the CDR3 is TGCACCAGCAGCCTTATAGCGGGAGAGTACGAGCAGTACTTC.

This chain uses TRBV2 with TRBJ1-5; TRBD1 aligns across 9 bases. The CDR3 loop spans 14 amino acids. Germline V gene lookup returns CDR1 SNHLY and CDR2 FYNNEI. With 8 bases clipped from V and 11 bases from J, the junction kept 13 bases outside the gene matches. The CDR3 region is CASDPGQGRGTQHF. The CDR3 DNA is TGTGCCAGCGACCCGGGACAGGGCCGGGGGACCCAGCATTTT.

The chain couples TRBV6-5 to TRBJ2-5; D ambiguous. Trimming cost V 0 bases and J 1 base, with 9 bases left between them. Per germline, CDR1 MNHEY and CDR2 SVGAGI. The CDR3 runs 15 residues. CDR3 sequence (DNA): TGTGCCAGCAGTTACTCGATCTGGAGCCAAGAGACCCAGTACTTC. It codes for CASSYSIWSQETQYF.

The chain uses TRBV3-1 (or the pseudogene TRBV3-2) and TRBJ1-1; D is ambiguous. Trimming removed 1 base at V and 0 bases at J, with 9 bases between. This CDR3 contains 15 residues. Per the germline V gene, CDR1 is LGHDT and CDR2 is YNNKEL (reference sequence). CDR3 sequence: CASSQAMRMNTEAFF. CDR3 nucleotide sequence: TGTGCCAGCAGCCAAGCGATGCGGATGAACACTGAAGCTTTCTTT.

CDR3 DNA: TGTGCCAGCAGTGAAGAGAGCCCGGGAAACACCATATATTTT. Amino acid sequence: CASSEESPGNTIYF. The chain uses TRBV2 and TRBJ1-3, with no clear D. Trimming pared 1 base from V and 4 bases from J, leaving 8 bases between. Looked up from germline, CDR1 is SNHLY and CDR2 is FYNNEI. The CDR3 has 14 amino acids.

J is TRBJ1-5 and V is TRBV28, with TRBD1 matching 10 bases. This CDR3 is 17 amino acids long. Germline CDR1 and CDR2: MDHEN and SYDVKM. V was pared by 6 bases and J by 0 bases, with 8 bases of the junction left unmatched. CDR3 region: CASSPGQGLYSNQPQHF. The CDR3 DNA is TGTGCCAGCAGCCCGGGACAGGGGCTGTATAGCAATCAGCCCCAGCATTTT.

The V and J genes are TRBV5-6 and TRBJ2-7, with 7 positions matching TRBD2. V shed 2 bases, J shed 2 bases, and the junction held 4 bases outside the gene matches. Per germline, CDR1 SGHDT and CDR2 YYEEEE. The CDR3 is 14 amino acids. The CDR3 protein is CASSFFGGTYEQYF. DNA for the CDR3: TGTGCCAGCAGCTTTTTCGGGGGGACCTACGAGCAGTACTTC.

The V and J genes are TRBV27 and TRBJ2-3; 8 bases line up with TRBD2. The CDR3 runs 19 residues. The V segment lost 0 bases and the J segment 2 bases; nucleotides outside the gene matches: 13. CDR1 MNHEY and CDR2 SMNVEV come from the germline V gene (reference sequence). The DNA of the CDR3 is TGTGCCAGCAGTTTATCGACCGGGGGGGGCTTCTACGACACAGATACGCAGTATTTT. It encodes CASSLSTGGGFYDTDTQYF.

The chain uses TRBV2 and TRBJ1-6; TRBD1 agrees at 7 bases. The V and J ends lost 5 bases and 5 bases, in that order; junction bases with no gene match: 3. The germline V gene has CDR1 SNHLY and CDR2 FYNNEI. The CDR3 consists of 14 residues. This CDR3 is CASSSGTDNSPLHF. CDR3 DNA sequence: TGTGCCAGCAGTTCCGGGACAGATAATTCACCCCTCCACTTT.

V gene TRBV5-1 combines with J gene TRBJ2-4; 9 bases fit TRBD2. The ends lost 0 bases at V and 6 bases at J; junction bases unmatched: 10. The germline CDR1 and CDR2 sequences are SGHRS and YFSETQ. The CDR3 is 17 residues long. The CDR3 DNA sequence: TGCGCCAGCAGCTTGGCCGTGGCGGGAGGGTCAGGAAACATTCAGTACTTC. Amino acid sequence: CASSLAVAGGSGNIQYF.

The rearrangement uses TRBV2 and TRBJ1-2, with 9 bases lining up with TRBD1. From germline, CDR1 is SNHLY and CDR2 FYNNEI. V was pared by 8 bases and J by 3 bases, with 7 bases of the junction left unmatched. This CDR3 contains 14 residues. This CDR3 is CASRDRGNHYGYTF. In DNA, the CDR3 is TGTGCCAGCCGCGACAGGGGGAATCACTATGGCTACACCTTC.

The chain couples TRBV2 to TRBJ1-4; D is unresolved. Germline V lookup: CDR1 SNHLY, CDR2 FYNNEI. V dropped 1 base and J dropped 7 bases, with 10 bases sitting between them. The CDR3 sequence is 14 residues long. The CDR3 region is CASSEVGRSEKLFF. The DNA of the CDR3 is TGTGCCAGCAGTGAAGTGGGCAGAAGTGAAAAACTGTTTTTT.

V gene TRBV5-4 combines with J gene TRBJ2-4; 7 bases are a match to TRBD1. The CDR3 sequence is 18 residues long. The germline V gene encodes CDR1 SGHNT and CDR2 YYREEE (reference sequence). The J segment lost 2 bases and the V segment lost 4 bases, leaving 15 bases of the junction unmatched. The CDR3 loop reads CASSGPGQRSGTKNIQYF. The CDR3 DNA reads TGTGCCAGCAGCGGCCCGGGACAGCGATCAGGGACCAAAAACATTCAGTACTTC.

The CDR3 is CASYAGGYGYTF. As DNA, the CDR3 is TGTGCCAGCTACGCGGGAGGTTATGGCTACACCTTC. The chain carries TRBV6-6 and TRBJ1-2; D is unresolved. Germline CDR1 reads MNHNY; CDR2 reads SVGAGI (reference sequence). The CDR3 loop spans 12 amino acids. The V and J ends lost 8 bases and 5 bases respectively, with 12 bases between them.